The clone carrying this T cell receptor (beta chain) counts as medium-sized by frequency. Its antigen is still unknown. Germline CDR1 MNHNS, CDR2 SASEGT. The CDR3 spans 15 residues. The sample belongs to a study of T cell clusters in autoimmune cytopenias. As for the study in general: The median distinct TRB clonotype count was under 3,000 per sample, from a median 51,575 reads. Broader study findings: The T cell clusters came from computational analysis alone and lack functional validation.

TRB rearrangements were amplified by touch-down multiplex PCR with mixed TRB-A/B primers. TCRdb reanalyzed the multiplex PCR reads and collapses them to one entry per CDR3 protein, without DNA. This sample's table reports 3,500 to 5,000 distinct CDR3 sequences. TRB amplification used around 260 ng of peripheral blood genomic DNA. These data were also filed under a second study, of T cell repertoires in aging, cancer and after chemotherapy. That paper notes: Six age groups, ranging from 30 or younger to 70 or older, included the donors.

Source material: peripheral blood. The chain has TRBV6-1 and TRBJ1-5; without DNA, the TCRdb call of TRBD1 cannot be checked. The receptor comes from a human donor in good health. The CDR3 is CASRTGFTGNQPQHF.